This passage covers 9 T cell receptor beta chains from one sample sequenced in a study of beta chain features in type 1 diabetes. Sequencing targeted expressed TCRB transcripts, as all isolated RNA had been reverse transcribed. Clones were sequenced by immunoSEQ multiplex PCR, and TCRdb holds only the in-frame ones, with some missing. The sample carries 390,000 or so clones, about 14% recorded once. Sample: naive CD4+ T cells from blood. These receptors all come from a man aged 30 to 45 in good health.

The rearrangement uses TRBV29-1 and TRBJ1-6, with D tentatively TRBD1 (5 bases). V lost 7 bases and J lost 10, with 11 bases in between. This CDR3 region has 11 residues. Germline V gives CDR1 SQVTM, CDR2 ANQGSEA. The CDR3: CSAGGESPLHF. As DNA, the CDR3 is TGCAGCGCTGGAGGGGAATCACCCCTCCACTTT.

The chain is built from TRBV4-1 and TRBJ2-5; D is undetermined. Trimming removed 1 base at V and 3 bases at J, with 9 bases between. Germline loops: CDR1 MGHRA, CDR2 YSYEKL. The CDR3 sequence is 14 residues long. CDR3 in amino acids: CASSQGIQKETQYF. CDR3 bases: TGCGCCAGCAGCCAAGGAATTCAGAAAGAGACCCAGTACTTC.

This clone has more than one count but fewer than ten. CDR3 region: CASSHQGNTEAFF. CDR3 DNA sequence: TGCGCCAGCAGCCACCAGGGGAACACTGAAGCTTTCTTT. The V gene is TRBV4-1, the J gene TRBJ1-1; D is possibly TRBD1 (5 bases). The germline V and J ends were trimmed by 3 bases and 1 base, with 6 bases remaining between them. This CDR3 spans 13 amino acids. Germline-derived CDR1 and CDR2 are MGHRA and YSYEKL.

This clone was observed at least ten times. The CDR3: CSVDWAYEQYF. CDR3 nucleotide sequence: TGCAGCGTTGACTGGGCCTACGAGCAGTACTTC. V is TRBV29-1 and J is TRBJ2-7; D gene ambiguous. The V gene lost 3 bases and the J gene lost 2 bases, with 5 bases spanning the gap. CDR3 length: 11 amino acids. Looked up from germline, CDR1 is SQVTM and CDR2 is ANQGSEA.

The chain uses TRBV10-3 and TRBJ1-1; TRBD1 might be the D (6 bases). Germline V lookup: CDR1 ENHRY, CDR2 SYGVKD. V was clipped by 2 bases and J by 9 bases, with 13 bases between them. The CDR3 is 13 amino acids. DNA for the CDR3: TGTGCCATCAGTGAGCGGACAGAAGGGAAAGCTTTCTTT. Encoded protein: CAISERTEGKAFF.

V gene TRBV7-2 combines with J gene TRBJ2-1; no definite D call. Trimming shortened V by 0 bases and J by 11 bases, and 23 bases separated the two germline ends. This CDR3 has 17 amino acids. Germline CDR1 reads SGHTA; CDR2 reads FQGNSA. CDR3 protein: CASSLAKRANFGQKQFF. The CDR3 nucleotides are TGTGCCAGCAGCTTAGCTAAGCGCGCGAATTTCGGCCAAAAGCAGTTCTTC.

This clone has only a few counts. The V and J genes are TRBV12-5 and TRBJ1-1; the match to TRBD1 covers 7 bases. The CDR3 is 14 amino acids. Looked up from germline, CDR1 is LGHNT and CDR2 is FRNRAP. Trimming removed 2 bases from V and 4 bases from J; junction bases left unmatched: 4. The chain's CDR3 is CASGLRGQRTEAFF. In DNA, the CDR3 is TGTGCTAGTGGTTTGAGGGGACAGCGCACTGAAGCTTTCTTT.

The V gene is TRBV5-4, the J gene TRBJ2-3; D gene ambiguous. CDR1 is SGHNT and CDR2 is YYREEE in the germline V gene (reference sequence). This CDR3 has 12 residues. Deletions cut 4 bases from V and 5 bases from J, with 8 bases between. The CDR3 nucleotides are TGTGCCAGCAGCGAGCCTGAAGATACGCAGTATTTT. It codes for CASSEPEDTQYF. The entire variable domain, with the rest obtained from reference TRBV5-4 and TRBJ2-3, is as follows: ETGVTQSPTHLIKTRGQQVTLRCSSQSGHNTVSWYQQALGQGPQFIFQYYREEENGRGNFPPRFSGLQFPNYSSELNVNALELDDSALYLCASSEPEDTQYFGPGTRLTVL.

Only a few counts were recorded for this clone. The chain joins TRBV30 to TRBJ2-7; D is ambiguous. This CDR3 is 13 amino acids long. CDR1 GTSNPN and CDR2 SVGIG come from the germline V gene (reference sequence). The V gene lost 1 base and the J gene lost 8 bases, with 15 bases spanning the gap. The CDR3 here is CAWSGNGGRQQYV. For the CDR3, the DNA is TGTGCCTGGAGTGGAAATGGCGGAAGGCAGCAGTACGTC.